In this sample, the clone carrying this T cell receptor beta chain turned up many times. What it binds is not known. This entry is derived from a study of neurological immune-mediated disorders. The study, taken as a whole, reports: TCR-beta repertoires seemed private in all groups, with no expanded CDR3 amino acid sequences shared. The study found the most TCR clonal expansion in HTLV-1-associated myelopathy and the least in multiple sclerosis, below healthy controls.

The unsorted libraries were made from 2 million PBMCs kept at -80 C. V dropped 10 bases and J dropped 3; count of bases not matched to a gene: 6. Germline loops: CDR1 MDHEN, CDR2 SYDVKM. The CDR3 extends over 13 amino acids. Each TCR transcript was tagged with a 10-nucleotide random UMI during 5'RACE. TCRdb re-called the 5' RACE reads through MiXCR, storing one row per CDR3 protein. The table has some 47,000 distinct CDR3 sequences, roughly 17% seen once. This sequence was found in a man aged 55 to 69 in good health. The sequenced sample was PBMCs. J is TRBJ2-7 and V is TRBV28; 10 bases line up with TRBD1. The chain's CDR3 is CATGDRGYYEQYF. The CDR3 DNA reads TGTGCCACCGGGGACAGGGGCTACTACGAGCAGTACTTC.